This entry lists 7 T cell receptor beta chains sequenced from one sample in a study of T cell repertoires in ileal Crohn's disease. Here immunoSEQ multiplex PCR was the method, and the copy in TCRdb shows in-frame clones only, minus some. This table holds roughly 3,000 clones, more than 65% found once. Time point specified: neoterminal ileum biopsy at postoperative endoscopy, about 6 months after surgery. Sequencing used ileal tissue. Receptor source: an adult with Crohn's disease.

The V and J genes are TRBV5-6 and TRBJ1-5; 9 bases are a match to TRBD1. V lost 0 bases and J lost 5; bases outside the gene matches: 3. The length of the CDR3 is 15 residues. CDR1 and CDR2 from the germline V gene are SGHDT and YYEEEE. In nucleotides, the CDR3 is TGTGCCAGCAGCTTGGGGACAGGGGCCCATCAGCCCCAGCATTTT. This sequence encodes CASSLGTGAHQPQHF.

The V gene is TRBV7-9, the J gene TRBJ2-1; 13 bases line up with TRBD2. Per germline, CDR1 SEHNR and CDR2 FQNEAQ (reference sequence). V dropped 6 bases and J dropped 5; count of bases not matched to a gene: 4. The CDR3 contains 15 residues. CDR3 protein: CASRTGTSGDNEQFF. The CDR3 DNA follows: TGTGCCAGCAGAACCGGGACTAGCGGGGACAATGAGCAGTTCTTC.

The V gene is TRBV30, the J gene TRBJ2-5; 7 nucleotides agree with TRBD2. The J segment lost 5 bases and the V segment lost 5 bases, leaving 2 bases of the junction unmatched. This CDR3 spans 11 amino acids. The germline V gene encodes CDR1 GTSNPN and CDR2 SVGIG (reference sequence). The CDR3 region is CAWRGVETQYF. In DNA, the CDR3 is TGTGCCTGGCGGGGGGTGGAGACCCAGTACTTC.

The chain links TRBV18 to TRBJ2-3; D perhaps matches TRBD2 (6 bases). The germline V and J ends were trimmed by 3 bases and 6 bases, with 13 bases remaining between them. Germline CDR1 KGHSH, CDR2 LQKENI. There are 14 residues in the CDR3. The CDR3 DNA follows: TGTGCCAGCTCACCCGGGACTGGCCGGGATACGCAGTATTTT. Translating gives CASSPGTGRDTQYF.

The chain recombines TRBV7-2 with TRBJ1-1; D is perhaps TRBD1 (5 bases). Deletions cut 3 bases from V and 1 base from J, with 6 bases between. This CDR3 is built from 13 residues. CDR1 is SGHTA and CDR2 is FQGNSA in the germline V gene. CDR3 amino acids: CASSFQGNTEAFF. CDR3 bases: TGTGCCAGCAGCTTTCAGGGGAACACTGAAGCTTTCTTT.

This rearrangement joins TRBV11-1 to TRBJ1-2; 8 nucleotides line up with TRBD1. The V segment lost 1 base and the J segment 3 bases; nucleotides outside the gene matches: 1. The germline V gene encodes CDR1 SGHAT and CDR2 FQDESV (reference sequence). The CDR3 contains 14 residues. This chain's CDR3 is CASSLGTGHYGYTF. The CDR3 nucleotides read TGTGCCAGCAGCTTAGGGACAGGGCACTATGGCTACACCTTC. Variable domain in full (rest from reference TRBV11-1 and TRBJ1-2): EAEVAQSPRYKITEKSQAVAFWCDPISGHATLYWYRQILGQGPELLVQFQDESVVDDSQLPKDRFSAERLKGVDSTLKIQPAELGDSAMYLCASSLGTGHYGYTFGSGTRLTVV.

V gene TRBV7-3 combines with J gene TRBJ1-1, with a possible D match to TRBD1 (6 bases). V was cut by 4 bases and J by 4 bases, with 10 bases left in between. The CDR3 contains 13 residues. CDR1 is SGHTA and CDR2 is FQGTGA in the germline V gene. CDR3 sequence: CASSYGTFTEAFF. The CDR3 nucleotides read TGTGCCAGCAGCTACGGGACATTCACTGAAGCTTTCTTT.